The rows below give T cell receptor beta chains drawn from one sample of a study of T cell changes during pregnancy in multiple sclerosis. Sequencing was performed with immunoSEQ multiplex PCR; in TCRdb, only in-frame clones are kept and a portion is missing. The table shows approximately 100,000 clones, with approximately 91% occurring only once. Sequencing used peripheral blood, obtained in the second trimester of pregnancy. These receptors all come from a female donor with multiple sclerosis, enrolled in a pregnancy study. Each CDR3 is given with its conserved first and last residue. The D gene is left open where the match is weak.

V gene,CDR3 length,D gene,J gene,CDR3 protein,CDR3 DNA
TRBV10-3,13,TRBD1,TRBJ1-1,CAISVDRGAEAFF,TGTGCCATCAGTGTCGACAGGGGAGCTGAAGCTTTCTTT
TRBV5-1,12,-,TRBJ2-1,CASSFRVNEQFF,TGCGCCAGCAGCTTCAGGGTAAATGAGCAGTTCTTC
TRBV28,16,TRBD1,TRBJ1-2,CASSLWPSDRGGGYTF,TGTGCCAGCAGTTTATGGCCCTCCGACAGGGGTGGTGGCTACACCTTC
TRBV29-1,14,-,TRBJ1-4,CSVPSGGWGEKLFF,TGCAGCGTACCCAGCGGAGGGTGGGGTGAAAAACTGTTTTTT
TRBV19,11,-,TRBJ2-7,CATRVGGEQYF,TGTGCCACCCGAGTGGGGGGTGAGCAGTACTTC
TRBV4-3,15,-,TRBJ1-1,CASSQDGQGRTEAFF,TGCGCCAGCAGCCAAGATGGGCAGGGGCGGACTGAAGCTTTCTTT
TRBV11-2,15,-,TRBJ1-1,CASSFNTRGSTEAFF,TGTGCCAGCAGCTTTAACACTCGTGGGAGCACTGAAGCTTTCTTT
TRBV29-1,13,-,TRBJ2-3,CSVGGQVTDTQYF,TGCAGCGTTGGGGGGCAGGTGACAGATACGCAGTATTTT
TRBV5-6,13,TRBD1,TRBJ1-2,CASMFSGGYGYTF,TGTGCCAGCATGTTCTCAGGGGGGTATGGCTACACCTTC
TRBV7-8,14,-,TRBJ2-3,CASSLEQHTDTQYF,TGTGCCAGCAGCTTAGAACAGCACACAGATACGCAGTATTTT
TRBV28,14,-,TRBJ2-7,CASSSRAGPYEQYF,TGTGCCAGCAGTTCCCGCGCGGGACCGTACGAGCAGTACTTC
TRBV28,14,TRBD2,TRBJ2-1,CASFATGLYNEQFF,TGTGCCAGTTTTGCAACGGGACTATACAATGAGCAGTTCTTC
TRBV5-4,15,TRBD1,TRBJ1-2,CASSSDREANYGYTF,TGTGCCAGCAGCTCCGACAGGGAAGCTAACTATGGCTACACCTTC
TRBV28,21,TRBD1,TRBJ2-6,CASSFHSRGRLAFSGANVLTF,TGTGCCAGCAGTTTCCATTCCAGGGGGCGCCTAGCTTTTTCCGGGGCCAACGTCCTGACTTTC
TRBV4-1,16,TRBD2,TRBJ2-1,CASSQPLSGSRHEQFF,TGCGCCAGCAGCCAACCCCTCAGCGGGAGTCGCCATGAGCAGTTCTTC
TRBV5-1,14,TRBD1,TRBJ1-2,CASSPRQGDYGYTF,TGCGCCAGCAGCCCCCGCCAGGGGGACTATGGCTACACCTTC
TRBV28,18,-,TRBJ2-4,CASSLGGAAGRPKNIQYF,TGTGCCAGCAGTTTAGGTGGGGCTGCGGGGCGGCCCAAAAACATTCAGTACTTC
TRBV28,16,-,TRBJ2-1,CASSLYREPPYNEQFF,TGTGCCAGCAGTTTATACAGGGAACCTCCCTACAATGAGCAGTTCTTC
TRBV19,13,-,TRBJ1-1,CASSSSMNTEAFF,TGTGCCAGTAGCTCCAGTATGAACACTGAAGCTTTCTTT
TRBV7-8,14,-,TRBJ2-7,CASSFGAGAIFWYF,-
TRBV5-6,14,TRBD2,TRBJ2-7,CASSLYRGGDEQYF,TGTGCCAGCAGCTTGTATCGGGGGGGAGACGAGCAGTACTTC
TRBV7-2,16,TRBD2,TRBJ2-7,CASSLGLAGRGYEQYF,TGTGCCAGCAGCCTAGGACTAGCGGGGAGAGGGTACGAGCAGTACTTC
TRBV6-4,15,TRBD1,TRBJ1-4,CASSLFGTQGEKLFF,TGTGCCAGCAGTCTGTTCGGAACACAGGGGGAAAAACTGTTTTTT
TRBV7-2,15,TRBD1,TRBJ2-7,CASSLRTGLPYEQYF,TGTGCCAGCAGCTTAAGGACAGGCCTACCCTACGAGCAGTACTTC
TRBV27,15,-,TRBJ2-3,CASRQQGSSTDTQYF,TGTGCCAGCAGACAACAGGGTTCTAGCACAGATACGCAGTATTTT
TRBV28,15,TRBD1,TRBJ1-1,CASSSGTGALAEAFF,TGTGCCAGCAGTTCCGGGACAGGGGCACTGGCTGAAGCTTTCTTT
TRBV7-3,14,TRBD2,TRBJ2-5,CASSPSGRGETQYF,TGTGCCAGCAGCCCTAGCGGGAGAGGGGAGACCCAGTACTTC
TRBV14,13,-,TRBJ1-1,CASRDSGGTEAFF,TGTGCCAGCCGGGACTCCGGCGGCACTGAAGCTTTCTTT
TRBV9,14,-,TRBJ1-3,CASRQTDGRNTIYF,TGTGCCAGCAGACAAACCGACGGGAGAAACACCATATATTTT
TRBV6-6,13,-,TRBJ2-2,CASSTGVTGELFF,TGTGCCAGCAGTACAGGTGTCACCGGGGAGCTGTTTTTT
TRBV4-2,16,-,TRBJ2-7,CASSQVGTGEDYEQYF,TGTGCCAGCAGCCAAGTAGGTACGGGAGAAGACTACGAGCAGTACTTC
TRBV18,16,TRBD2,TRBJ2-7,CASSPYPGLAGNEQYF,TGTGCCAGCTCACCATATCCTGGACTAGCGGGAAATGAGCAGTACTTC
TRBV29-1,14,-,TRBJ2-5,CSVWAPRDGQTQYF,TGCAGCGTTTGGGCCCCCAGGGATGGGCAGACCCAGTACTTC
TRBV5-4,15,TRBD1,TRBJ1-1,CASSLNRGPNTEAFF,TGTGCCAGCAGCTTAAACAGGGGACCGAACACTGAAGCTTTCTTT
TRBV30,15,-,TRBJ2-7,CAWSVWLPSSYEQYF,TGTGCCTGGAGTGTATGGCTGCCAAGCTCCTACGAGCAGTACTTC
TRBV11-2,13,-,TRBJ2-5,CASSSPGGETQYF,TGTGCCAGCAGCTCCCCCGGTGGAGAGACCCAGTACTTC
TRBV4-2,15,-,TRBJ2-5,CASSQESGFQETQYF,TGTGCCAGCAGCCAAGAGAGCGGGTTTCAAGAGACCCAGTACTTC
TRBV6-5,15,TRBD1,TRBJ1-5,CASSSDGTANQPQHF,TGTGCCAGCAGTTCTGACGGGACAGCTAATCAGCCCCAGCATTTT
TRBV28,14,-,TRBJ1-4,CASRDTGTNEKLFF,TGTGCCAGCAGGGACACAGGGACAAATGAAAAACTGTTTTTT
TRBV28,17,TRBD2,TRBJ2-1,CASSLRLAGGNYNEQFF,TGTGCCAGCAGTTTACGACTAGCGGGAGGGAACTACAATGAGCAGTTCTTC
TRBV28,12,-,TRBJ2-7,CASTVRGYEQYF,TGTGCCAGCACCGTCAGGGGCTACGAGCAGTACTTC